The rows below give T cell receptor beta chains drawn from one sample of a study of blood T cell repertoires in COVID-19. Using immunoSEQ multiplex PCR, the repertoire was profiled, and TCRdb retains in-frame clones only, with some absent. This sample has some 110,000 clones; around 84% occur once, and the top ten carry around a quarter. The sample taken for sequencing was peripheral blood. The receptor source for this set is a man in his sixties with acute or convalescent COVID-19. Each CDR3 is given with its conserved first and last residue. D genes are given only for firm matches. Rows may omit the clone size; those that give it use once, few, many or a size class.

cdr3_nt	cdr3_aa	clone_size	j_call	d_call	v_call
TGTGCCAGCAGCTTTGGGACAGGGGGCACCGGGGAGCTGTTTTTT	CASSFGTGGTGELFF	NA	TRBJ2-2	TRBD1	TRBV5-4
TGCGCCAGCAGCCCCGGAGTGATGAACACTGAAGCTTTCTTT	CASSPGVMNTEAFF	NA	TRBJ1-1	NA	TRBV5-1
TGTGCCACCAGTGATCGGGACAGGGGAAACACTGAAGCTTTCTTT	CATSDRDRGNTEAFF	NA	TRBJ1-1	TRBD1	TRBV24-1
TGTGCCAGCAGCGTATGGAGGGATGGGACCCAGTACTTC	CASSVWRDGTQYF	NA	TRBJ2-5	NA	TRBV9
TGTGCCAGTAGTCCTATTAGCGGGAGTGATACGCAGTATTTT	CASSPISGSDTQYF	NA	TRBJ2-3	TRBD2	TRBV19
TGTGCCAGCAGCGTATACCCAGGGGGTGGCTACACCTTC	CASSVYPGGGYTF	NA	TRBJ1-2	TRBD1	TRBV9
TGTGCCACCAGCCTGAGGCTGTCCAGCTCTGGGGCCAACGTCCTGACTTTC	CATSLRLSSSGANVLTF	NA	TRBJ2-6	NA	TRBV15
TGTGCCAGCAGTGACCGGGACAGGGGGACCGATGAGCAGTTCTTC	CASSDRDRGTDEQFF	NA	TRBJ2-1	TRBD1	TRBV2
TGCAGCGCCCGGACAGGGGGGTCGACTGAAGCTTTCTTT	CSARTGGSTEAFF	NA	TRBJ1-1	TRBD1	TRBV29-1
TGCAGCGTCGGGACTAATGACCCCGAAGCTTTCTTT	CSVGTNDPEAFF	few	TRBJ1-1	NA	TRBV29-1
TGTGCCAGCAGTTTAGGGGGGGGCACTGAAGCTTTCTTT	CASSLGGGTEAFF	NA	TRBJ1-1	NA	TRBV28
TGTGCCACCAGTGATTGGGCCAGAGAAGAGACCCAGTACTTC	CATSDWAREETQYF	NA	TRBJ2-5	NA	TRBV24-1
TGTGCCAGCAGTGCCACCGGGACAGGGGCCCGGGAGCAGTACTTC	CASSATGTGAREQYF	NA	TRBJ2-7	TRBD1	TRBV6-2/TRBV6-3
TGTGCCAGCAAACAGGGGGCTCTTTTGAACACTGAAGCTTTCTTT	CASKQGALLNTEAFF	NA	TRBJ1-1	TRBD1	TRBV6-5
TGTGCCAGCAGCCGGAGGACAGGACCTAGTTATACTGAAGCTTTCTTT	CASSRRTGPSYTEAFF	once	TRBJ1-1	TRBD1	TRBV5-8
TGTGCCAGCAGCTTGGTCCCAGGGGTCAACTCTGGGGCCAACGTCCTGACTTTC	CASSLVPGVNSGANVLTF	NA	TRBJ2-6	NA	TRBV5-5
TGTGCCAGTAGTATATTAGGGGCCAACGTCCTGACTTTC	CASSILGANVLTF	NA	TRBJ2-6	NA	TRBV19
TGTGCCACCAGTGATACGACAGGGGGTCGTTATGGCTACACCTTC	CATSDTTGGRYGYTF	NA	TRBJ1-2	TRBD1	TRBV24-1
TGCAGCGTCGTTCTGGGGGGGCGAGTCAATCAGCCCCAGCATTTT	CSVVLGGRVNQPQHF	NA	TRBJ1-5	NA	TRBV29-1
TGTGCCAGCAGTTTATCGATCGCCATCGACGGGGGAGAGACCCAGTACTTC	CASSLSIAIDGGETQYF	NA	TRBJ2-5	NA	TRBV27
TGTGCCAGCAGCTTGGGGGTGGGGGCCATGAACACTGAAGCTTTCTTT	CASSLGVGAMNTEAFF	NA	TRBJ1-1	NA	TRBV11-2
TGTGCCATCAGTGCACAGACCAACACTGAAGCTTTCTTT	CAISAQTNTEAFF	NA	TRBJ1-1	NA	TRBV10-3
TGTGCCAGCAGCCGACTTGACAGTCGCCTCACTGAAGCTTTCTTT	CASSRLDSRLTEAFF	few	TRBJ1-1	NA	TRBV7-9
TGTGCCAGCAGTCGGGCCGGGAGCTCTGGAAACACCATATATTTT	CASSRAGSSGNTIYF	NA	TRBJ1-3	NA	TRBV6-6
TGCGCCAGCAGCCAAGAGGGAGGACACTACAAGTTCTTC	CASSQEGGHYKFF	few	TRBJ2-1	NA	TRBV4-3
TGTGCCAGCAGCTTAGTCGCTAGGAGCAATGAGCAGTTCTTC	CASSLVARSNEQFF	few	TRBJ2-1	NA	TRBV7-2
TGTGCCATCAGTGAGATAGGCAGGCAAGAGACCCAGTACTTC	CAISEIGRQETQYF	NA	TRBJ2-5	NA	TRBV10-3
TGTGCCAGTAGCACATTACTAGCGTATGAGCAGTTCTTC	CASSTLLAYEQFF	NA	TRBJ2-1	TRBD2	TRBV19
TGTGCCAGCAGCTTCTGGTGGTCCCGGAATGGTGACGGGTATGGCTACACCTTC	CASSFWWSRNGDGYGYTF	NA	TRBJ1-2	NA	TRBV5-8
TGTGCCACCAGTGACCCCAACAGGGGATCCCAAAACATTCAGTACTTC	CATSDPNRGSQNIQYF	NA	TRBJ2-4	TRBD1	TRBV24-1
TGTGCCAGCAGCAAAGCTCCGGGACAGTACACCGGGGAGCTGTTTTTT	CASSKAPGQYTGELFF	NA	TRBJ2-2	NA	TRBV21-1
TGTGCCAGCAGCCCCCAGGCCCTAGCGGGGGGCACCGGGGAGCTGTTTTTT	CASSPQALAGGTGELFF	NA	TRBJ2-2	TRBD2	TRBV7-9
TGTGCCAGCACCCCCAACCGGGACAGGAATTCACCCCTCCACTTT	CASTPNRDRNSPLHF	NA	TRBJ1-6	TRBD1	TRBV6-5
TGTGCCAGCAGCCTCCTTAGCGGGACTAGCACAGATACGCAGTATTTT	CASSLLSGTSTDTQYF	NA	TRBJ2-3	TRBD2	TRBV7-9
TGTGCCAGCAGCTTAGGGGCCAACTATGGCTACACCTTC	CASSLGANYGYTF	NA	TRBJ1-2	NA	TRBV11-2
TGTGCCACCAGTGATTTGCTGGGCAGGGGCGGGACCGGGGAGCTGTTTTTT	CATSDLLGRGGTGELFF	NA	TRBJ2-2	NA	TRBV24-1
TGTGCCAGCAACCTTCCAGGGGGCGTCAAAAATACGCAGTATTTT	CASNLPGGVKNTQYF	NA	TRBJ2-3	TRBD1	TRBV28
TGTGCCATCAGACAGGGTTTCGCAGATACGCAGTATTTT	CAIRQGFADTQYF	few	TRBJ2-3	TRBD1	TRBV28
TGTGCCAGCAGCGTAATCGGGGGAGTAATAGTAGTCGGGGAGCTGTTTTTT	CASSVIGGVIVVGELFF	NA	TRBJ2-2	NA	TRBV5-6
TGTGCCAGCAGCTCTTCCGGGACAGGGGGCAATCAGCCCCAGCATTTT	CASSSSGTGGNQPQHF	few	TRBJ1-5	TRBD1	TRBV9
TGTGCCAGCACCCTTAAACAGGGGTGGACTGAAGCTTTCTTT	CASTLKQGWTEAFF	NA	TRBJ1-1	TRBD1	TRBV2
TGTGCCAGCTCACCATTTACAGGGGGCATCGGGGGAAACACCATATATTTT	CASSPFTGGIGGNTIYF	NA	TRBJ1-3	TRBD1	TRBV18
TGTGCCAGTAGTGAGCAGGGGGCGCCGGACGAGCAGTACTTC	CASSEQGAPDEQYF	NA	TRBJ2-7	TRBD1	TRBV19
TGTGCCATCTTTCTCCGGGACAGGGGGGACAATGGCTACACCTTC	CAIFLRDRGDNGYTF	few	TRBJ1-2	TRBD1	TRBV28
TGTGCCAGCAGCCTCAACCGGGAGACCCAGTACTTC	CASSLNRETQYF	NA	TRBJ2-5	NA	TRBV3-1/TRBV3-2
TGCGCCAGCAGTGCGAACCAGGGGGCCGGAACTGAAGCTTTCTTT	CASSANQGAGTEAFF	NA	TRBJ1-1	TRBD1	TRBV10-2
TGTGCCAGCAGTTTCCGACAGGGGACGAGCAATCAGCCCCAGCATTTT	CASSFRQGTSNQPQHF	NA	TRBJ1-5	TRBD1	TRBV6-2/TRBV6-3
TGTGGGGGGAGACTAGCGGGAGTAAGGACCGGGGAGCTGTTTTTT	CGGRLAGVRTGELFF	NA	TRBJ2-2	TRBD2	TRBV6-4